This is a list of T cell receptor beta chains from one sample in a study of T cell responses to AZD1222 COVID-19 vaccine. TCRdb's table, derived via immunoSEQ multiplex PCR, lists solely in-frame clones and lacks some. Among around 100,000 clones listed, around 87% were seen once. This material consisted of peripheral blood, taken on day 0 of AZD1222 vaccination. All receptors come from an adult in good health. Each CDR3 is given with its conserved first and last residue. D genes are given only for firm matches.

v_call	d_call	j_call	cdr3_nt	cdr3_aa
TRBV6-1	.	TRBJ2-1	TGTGCCAGCAGTGCTCCTCCTTTCGGGGGTTCCCTTAATGAGCAGTTCTTC	CASSAPPFGGSLNEQFF
TRBV4-3	TRBD1	TRBJ1-1	TGCGCCAGCAGCCAAGGGGACAGGGGCCTGACCACTGAAGCTTTCTTT	CASSQGDRGLTTEAFF
TRBV3-1/TRBV3-2	.	TRBJ1-5	TGTGCCAGCAGCCAGGGGAATCAGCCCCAGCATTTT	CASSQGNQPQHF
TRBV15	TRBD2	TRBJ2-7	TGTGCCACCAGGAAGACTAGCGGGGGACACGAGCAGTACTTC	CATRKTSGGHEQYF
TRBV14	.	TRBJ1-2	TGTGCCAGCAGCCAATTAACCGGGACAAGGAAGAGGTTC	CASSQLTGTRKRF
TRBV13	.	TRBJ2-1	TGTGCCACCTCACACAATGAGCAGTTCTTC	CATSHNEQFF
TRBV19	.	TRBJ1-1	TGTGCCAGTAGTAGGGGGCGAGCTTTCTTT	CASSRGRAFF
TRBV7-6	.	TRBJ2-5	TGTGCCAGCAGCTTAGTACAGGGCAAGGCAGAGACCCAGTACTTC	CASSLVQGKAETQYF
TRBV15	.	TRBJ1-6	TGTGCCACCAGCAGAGCGGGGGTGGAATCACCCCTCCACTTT	CATSRAGVESPLHF
TRBV4-3	TRBD1	TRBJ2-4	TGCGCCAGCAGCCAAGAGATCAGTGGCAGGGGGGCCAAAAACATTCAGTACTTC	CASSQEISGRGAKNIQYF